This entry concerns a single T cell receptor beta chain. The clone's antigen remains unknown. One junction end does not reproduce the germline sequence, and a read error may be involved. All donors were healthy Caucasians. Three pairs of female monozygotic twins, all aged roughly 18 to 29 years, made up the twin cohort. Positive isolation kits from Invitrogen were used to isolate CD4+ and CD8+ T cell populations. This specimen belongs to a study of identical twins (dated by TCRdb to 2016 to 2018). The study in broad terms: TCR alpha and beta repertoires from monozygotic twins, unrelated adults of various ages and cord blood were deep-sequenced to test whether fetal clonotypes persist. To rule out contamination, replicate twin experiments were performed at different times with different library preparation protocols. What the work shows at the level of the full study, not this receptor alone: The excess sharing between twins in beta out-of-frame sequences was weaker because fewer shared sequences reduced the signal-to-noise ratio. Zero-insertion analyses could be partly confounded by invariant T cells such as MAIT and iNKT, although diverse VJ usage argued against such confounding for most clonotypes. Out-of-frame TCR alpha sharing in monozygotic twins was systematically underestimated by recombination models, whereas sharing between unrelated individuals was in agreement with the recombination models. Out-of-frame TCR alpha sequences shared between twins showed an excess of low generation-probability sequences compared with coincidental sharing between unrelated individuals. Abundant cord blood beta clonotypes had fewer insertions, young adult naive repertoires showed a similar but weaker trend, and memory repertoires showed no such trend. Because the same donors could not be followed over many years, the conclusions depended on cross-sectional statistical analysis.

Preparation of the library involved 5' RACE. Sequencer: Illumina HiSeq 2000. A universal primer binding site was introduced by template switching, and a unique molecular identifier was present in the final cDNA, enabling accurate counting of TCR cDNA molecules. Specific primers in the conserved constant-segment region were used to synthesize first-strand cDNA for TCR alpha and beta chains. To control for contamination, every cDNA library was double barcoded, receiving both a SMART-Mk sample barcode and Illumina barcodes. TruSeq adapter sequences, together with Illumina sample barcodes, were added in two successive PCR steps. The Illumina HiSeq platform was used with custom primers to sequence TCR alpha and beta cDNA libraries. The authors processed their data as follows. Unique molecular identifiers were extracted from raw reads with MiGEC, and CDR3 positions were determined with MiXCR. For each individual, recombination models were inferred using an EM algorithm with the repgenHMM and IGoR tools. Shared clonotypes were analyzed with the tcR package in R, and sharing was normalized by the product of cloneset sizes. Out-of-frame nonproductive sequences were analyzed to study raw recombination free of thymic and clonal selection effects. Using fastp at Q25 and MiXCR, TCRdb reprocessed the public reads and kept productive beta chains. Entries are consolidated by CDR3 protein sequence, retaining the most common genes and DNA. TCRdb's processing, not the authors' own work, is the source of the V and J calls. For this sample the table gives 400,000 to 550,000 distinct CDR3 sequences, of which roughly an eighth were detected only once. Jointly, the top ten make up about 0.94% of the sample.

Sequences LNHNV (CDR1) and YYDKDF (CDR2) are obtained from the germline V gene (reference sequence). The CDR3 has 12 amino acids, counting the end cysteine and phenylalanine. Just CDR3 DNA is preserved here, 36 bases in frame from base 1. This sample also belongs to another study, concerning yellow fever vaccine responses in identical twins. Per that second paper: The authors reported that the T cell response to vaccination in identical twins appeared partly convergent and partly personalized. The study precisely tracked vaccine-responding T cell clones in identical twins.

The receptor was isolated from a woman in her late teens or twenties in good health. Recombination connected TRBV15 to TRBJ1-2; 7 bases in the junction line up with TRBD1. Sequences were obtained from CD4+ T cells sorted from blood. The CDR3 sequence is CASSRGDRAFSF. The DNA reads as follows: TGTGCCAGCAGCAGGGGCGACAGGGCTTTCTCCTTC.